The rows below give T cell receptor beta chains drawn from one sample of a study of T cell responses to AZD1222 COVID-19 vaccine. TCRdb keeps only in-frame clones here, not all; method: immunoSEQ multiplex PCR. The table shows about 94,000 clones, with around nine tenths occurring only once. The sample here was peripheral blood, taken on day 0 of AZD1222 vaccination. All receptors come from an adult in good health. Each CDR3 is given with its conserved first and last residue. D genes are given only for firm matches. Not every row has a clone size; where given, it reads once, few, many or a size class.

clone size: -
V gene: TRBV19
D gene: -
J gene: TRBJ2-1
CDR3 DNA: TGTGCCAGTAGTGGGGCATCCTCCTACAATGAGCAGTTCTTC
CDR3 protein: CASSGASSYNEQFF

clone size: -
V gene: TRBV5-1
D gene: -
J gene: TRBJ1-6
CDR3 DNA: TGCGCCAGCAGCTTACGGGGCGGGGTAGCTTCACCCCTCCACTTT
CDR3 protein: CASSLRGGVASPLHF

clone size: -
V gene: TRBV4-1
D gene: TRBD1
J gene: TRBJ2-1
CDR3 DNA: TGCGCCAGCAGCCCCTTAGACAGGGGCCGGGCCAATGAGCAGTTCTTC
CDR3 protein: CASSPLDRGRANEQFF

clone size: -
V gene: TRBV12-5
D gene: -
J gene: TRBJ1-5
CDR3 DNA: TGTGCTAGTGGTTTGGGGCAGAATAGCAATCAGCCCCAGCATTTT
CDR3 protein: CASGLGQNSNQPQHF

clone size: -
V gene: TRBV19
D gene: -
J gene: TRBJ1-2
CDR3 DNA: TGTGCCAGTAGTATGGACACGGACTATGGCTACACCTTC
CDR3 protein: CASSMDTDYGYTF

clone size: -
V gene: TRBV6-2/TRBV6-3
D gene: TRBD2
J gene: TRBJ2-5
CDR3 DNA: TGTGCCAGCAGTTATGAAGCGGGGCTCAGGGAGACCCAGTACTTC
CDR3 protein: CASSYEAGLRETQYF

clone size: -
V gene: TRBV9
D gene: -
J gene: TRBJ1-2
CDR3 DNA: TGTGCCAGCAGCGTAGCCCCCCGGCCCAACTATGGCTACACCTTC
CDR3 protein: CASSVAPRPNYGYTF

clone size: once
V gene: TRBV5-1
D gene: -
J gene: TRBJ1-2
CDR3 DNA: TGCGCCAGCAGCTATGACGGTTATGGCTACACCTTC
CDR3 protein: CASSYDGYGYTF

clone size: once
V gene: TRBV5-6
D gene: TRBD2
J gene: TRBJ2-7
CDR3 DNA: TGTGCCAGCAGCTCCCCTGGACTAGCCTACGAGCAGTACTTC
CDR3 protein: CASSSPGLAYEQYF

clone size: -
V gene: TRBV10-2
D gene: -
J gene: TRBJ2-1
CDR3 DNA: TGCGCCAGCTCCCCTTACAATGAGCAGTTCTTC
CDR3 protein: CASSPYNEQFF

clone size: -
V gene: TRBV4-2
D gene: TRBD1
J gene: TRBJ1-4
CDR3 DNA: TGTGCCAGCAGCCCCCGGGACAGGGGCGGATGGAGTGAAAAACTGTTTTTT
CDR3 protein: CASSPRDRGGWSEKLFF

clone size: -
V gene: TRBV20-1
D gene: -
J gene: TRBJ2-3
CDR3 DNA: TGCAGTGCTAGGAAGAACTACCCGCAGTATTTT
CDR3 protein: CSARKNYPQYF

clone size: -
V gene: TRBV5-1
D gene: TRBD1
J gene: TRBJ1-5
CDR3 DNA: TGCGCCAGCAGCTTGGGGACAGGGCCAGGTCAGCCCCAGCATTTT
CDR3 protein: CASSLGTGPGQPQHF

clone size: -
V gene: TRBV28
D gene: -
J gene: TRBJ1-4
CDR3 DNA: TGTGCCAGTTCGGTGGGGTATTTGGGTGAAAAACTGTTTTTT
CDR3 protein: CASSVGYLGEKLFF

clone size: once
V gene: TRBV27
D gene: -
J gene: TRBJ2-1
CDR3 DNA: TGTGCCAGCAGTAGGGGGGGGGATGAGCAGTTCTTC
CDR3 protein: CASSRGGDEQFF

clone size: -
V gene: TRBV13
D gene: TRBD1
J gene: TRBJ1-4
CDR3 DNA: TGTGCCAGCAGCCACCGACAGGGGGCTTTGGAAAAACTGTTTTTT
CDR3 protein: CASSHRQGALEKLFF

clone size: -
V gene: TRBV12-5
D gene: -
J gene: TRBJ2-7
CDR3 DNA: TGTGCTAGTGGTTTGCCGGGCGAGCAGTACTTC
CDR3 protein: CASGLPGEQYF

clone size: -
V gene: TRBV9
D gene: -
J gene: TRBJ2-6
CDR3 DNA: TGTGCCAGCAGCGTATCCTCTGTGGCCAACGTCCTGACTTTC
CDR3 protein: CASSVSSVANVLTF

clone size: -
V gene: TRBV14
D gene: -
J gene: TRBJ2-7
CDR3 DNA: TGTGCCAGCAGCCAAGAGGCAGGGAGCTCCTACGAGCAGTACTTC
CDR3 protein: CASSQEAGSSYEQYF

clone size: -
V gene: TRBV27
D gene: -
J gene: TRBJ1-6
CDR3 DNA: TGTGCCAGCAGTTTGACGGGCACCTATAATTCACCCCTCCACTTT
CDR3 protein: CASSLTGTYNSPLHF

clone size: -
V gene: TRBV24-1
D gene: -
J gene: TRBJ2-2
CDR3 DNA: TGTGCCACCATCACAGGTACCCCCAACCCGAAGGAGCTGTTTTTT
CDR3 protein: CATITGTPNPKELFF

clone size: -
V gene: TRBV6-5
D gene: -
J gene: TRBJ2-5
CDR3 DNA: TGTGCCAGCAGCGTGGCTGCTTCGACCCAGTACTTC
CDR3 protein: CASSVAASTQYF

clone size: -
V gene: TRBV2
D gene: -
J gene: TRBJ1-5
CDR3 DNA: TGTGCCAGCAGTGAACTGGGGAATCAGCCCCAGCATTTT
CDR3 protein: CASSELGNQPQHF

clone size: -
V gene: TRBV3-1/TRBV3-2
D gene: -
J gene: TRBJ1-1
CDR3 DNA: TGTGCCAGCAGTTCAACGGGGATCTACACTGAAGCTTTCTTT
CDR3 protein: CASSSTGIYTEAFF

clone size: -
V gene: TRBV10-3
D gene: TRBD2
J gene: TRBJ2-5
CDR3 DNA: TGTGCCATCAGAGCGGGGGAAGAGACCCAGTACTTC
CDR3 protein: CAIRAGEETQYF

clone size: -
V gene: TRBV5-4
D gene: TRBD1
J gene: TRBJ1-5
CDR3 DNA: TGTGCCAGCAGCCTCAGGGGGGATCAGCCCCAGCATTTT
CDR3 protein: CASSLRGDQPQHF

clone size: -
V gene: TRBV7-2
D gene: -
J gene: TRBJ2-2
CDR3 DNA: TGTGCCAGCAGCTTAAGGAAAAGGGAGCTGTTTTTT
CDR3 protein: CASSLRKRELFF

clone size: -
V gene: TRBV19
D gene: -
J gene: TRBJ2-7
CDR3 DNA: TGTGCCAGTAGTATCCGGAGATCCTACGAGCAGTACTTC
CDR3 protein: CASSIRRSYEQYF

clone size: -
V gene: TRBV14
D gene: -
J gene: TRBJ1-1
CDR3 DNA: TGTGCCAGCAGCCAAGTAGGTGGGACTGAAGCTTTCTTT
CDR3 protein: CASSQVGGTEAFF

clone size: -
V gene: TRBV2
D gene: -
J gene: TRBJ1-5
CDR3 DNA: TGTGCCAGCAGTGAATTGGTCAGGGGTGACCAGCCCCAGCATTTT
CDR3 protein: CASSELVRGDQPQHF

clone size: -
V gene: TRBV28
D gene: -
J gene: TRBJ2-7
CDR3 DNA: TGTGCCAGCAGGGGTGGGGGCGAGCAGTACTTC
CDR3 protein: CASRGGGEQYF

clone size: few
V gene: TRBV6-5
D gene: -
J gene: TRBJ1-5
CDR3 DNA: TGTGCCAGCTCGATACAACCCCACCAGCCCCAGCATTTT
CDR3 protein: CASSIQPHQPQHF

clone size: -
V gene: TRBV28
D gene: TRBD1
J gene: TRBJ1-5
CDR3 DNA: TGTGCCAGCAGTTCCCCGGGACAGGGGAATCAGCCCCAGCATTTT
CDR3 protein: CASSSPGQGNQPQHF

clone size: -
V gene: TRBV5-1
D gene: TRBD2
J gene: TRBJ2-1
CDR3 DNA: TGCGCCAGCAGCTTGATTAGCGGGGGGGCCGGGCAGTTCTTC
CDR3 protein: CASSLISGGAGQFF

clone size: -
V gene: TRBV7-2
D gene: -
J gene: TRBJ2-3
CDR3 DNA: TGTGCCAGCAGCTCCCCAGCTAGCACAGATACGCAGTATTTT
CDR3 protein: CASSSPASTDTQYF

clone size: -
V gene: TRBV5-1
D gene: TRBD1
J gene: TRBJ2-7
CDR3 DNA: TGCGCCAGCAGCACCGAACCAGGGGGCAACTACGAGCAGTACTTC
CDR3 protein: CASSTEPGGNYEQYF

clone size: -
V gene: TRBV27
D gene: -
J gene: TRBJ1-6
CDR3 DNA: TGTGCCAGCGGTAGGGCAACGGGGAATTCACCCCTCCACTTT
CDR3 protein: CASGRATGNSPLHF